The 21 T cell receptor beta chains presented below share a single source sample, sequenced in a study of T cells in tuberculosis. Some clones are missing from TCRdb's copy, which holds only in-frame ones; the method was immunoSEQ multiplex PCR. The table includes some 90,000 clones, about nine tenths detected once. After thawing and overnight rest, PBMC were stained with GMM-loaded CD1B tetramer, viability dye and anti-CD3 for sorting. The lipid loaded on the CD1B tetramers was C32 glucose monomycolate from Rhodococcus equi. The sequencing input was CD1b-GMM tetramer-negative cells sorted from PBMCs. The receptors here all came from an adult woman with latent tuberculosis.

The CDR3 region is CASSSGTGKIYEQYF. The CDR3 DNA sequence: TGTGCCAGCAGTTCTGGGACAGGGAAAATCTACGAGCAGTACTTC. The chain joins TRBV7-8 to TRBJ2-7, with TRBD1 identical over 9 bases. This CDR3 spans 15 amino acids. The ends lost 6 bases at V and 3 bases at J; junction bases unmatched: 9. CDR1 SGHVS and CDR2 FQNEAQ come from the germline V gene.

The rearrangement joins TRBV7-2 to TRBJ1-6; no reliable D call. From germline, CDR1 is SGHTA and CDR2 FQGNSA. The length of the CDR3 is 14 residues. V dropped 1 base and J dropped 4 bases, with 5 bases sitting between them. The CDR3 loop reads CASSLGAYNSPLHF. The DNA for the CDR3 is TGTGCCAGCAGCTTAGGGGCTTATAATTCACCCCTCCACTTT.

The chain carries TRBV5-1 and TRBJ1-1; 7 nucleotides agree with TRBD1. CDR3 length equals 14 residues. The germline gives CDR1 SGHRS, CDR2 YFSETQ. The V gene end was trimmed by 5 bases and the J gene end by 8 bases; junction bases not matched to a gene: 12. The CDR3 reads CASSQVGGSREAFF. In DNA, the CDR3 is TGCGCCAGCAGTCAAGTAGGGGGCTCAAGGGAAGCTTTCTTT.

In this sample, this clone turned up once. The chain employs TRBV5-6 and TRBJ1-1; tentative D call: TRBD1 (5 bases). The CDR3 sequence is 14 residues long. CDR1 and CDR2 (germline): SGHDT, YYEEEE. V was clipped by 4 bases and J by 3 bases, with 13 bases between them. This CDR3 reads CASSPRGVHTEAFF. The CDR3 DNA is TGTGCCAGCAGCCCTCGGGGGGTCCACACTGAAGCTTTCTTT. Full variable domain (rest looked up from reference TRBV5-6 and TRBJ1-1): DAGVTQSPTHLIKTRGQQVTLRCSPKSGHDTVSWYQQALGQGPQFIFQYYEEEERQRGNFPDRFSGHQFPNYSSELNVNALLLGDSALYLCASSPRGVHTEAFFGQGTRLTVV.

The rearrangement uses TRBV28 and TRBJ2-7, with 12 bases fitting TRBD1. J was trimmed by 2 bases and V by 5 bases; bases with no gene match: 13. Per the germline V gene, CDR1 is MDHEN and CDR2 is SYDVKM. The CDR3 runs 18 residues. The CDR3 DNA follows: TGTGCCAGCAGTCCAACAAAGGGGGACAGGGGGCCGCCCTACGAGCAGTACGTC. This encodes CASSPTKGDRGPPYEQYV.

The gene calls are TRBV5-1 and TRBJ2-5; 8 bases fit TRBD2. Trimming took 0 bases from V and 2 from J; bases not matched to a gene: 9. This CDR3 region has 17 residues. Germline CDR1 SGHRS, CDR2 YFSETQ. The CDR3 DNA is TGCGCCAGCAGCTTGGCCACCGGGGGGGGCGGTCAAGAGACCCAGTACTTC. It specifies CASSLATGGGGQETQYF.

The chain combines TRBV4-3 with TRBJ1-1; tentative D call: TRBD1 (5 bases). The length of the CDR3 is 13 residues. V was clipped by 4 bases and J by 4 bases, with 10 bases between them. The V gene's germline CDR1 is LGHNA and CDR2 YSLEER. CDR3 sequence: CASSLPGGTEAFF. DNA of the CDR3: TGCGCCAGCAGCCTCCCGGGGGGCACTGAAGCTTTCTTT.

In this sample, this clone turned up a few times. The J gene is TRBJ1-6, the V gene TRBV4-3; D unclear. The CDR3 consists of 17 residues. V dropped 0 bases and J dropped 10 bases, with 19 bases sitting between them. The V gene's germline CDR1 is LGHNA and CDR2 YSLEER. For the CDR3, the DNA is TGCGCCAGCAGCCAAGAAATATCTTCGGGAGGGCGGTCACCCCTCCACTTT. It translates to CASSQEISSGGRSPLHF.

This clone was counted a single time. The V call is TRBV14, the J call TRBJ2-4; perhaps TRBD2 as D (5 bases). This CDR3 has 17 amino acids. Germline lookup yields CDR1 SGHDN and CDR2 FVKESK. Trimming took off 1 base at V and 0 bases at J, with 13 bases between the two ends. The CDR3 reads CASSQVLPGLAKNIQYF. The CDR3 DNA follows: TGTGCCAGCAGCCAAGTCCTTCCAGGACTAGCCAAAAACATTCAGTACTTC.

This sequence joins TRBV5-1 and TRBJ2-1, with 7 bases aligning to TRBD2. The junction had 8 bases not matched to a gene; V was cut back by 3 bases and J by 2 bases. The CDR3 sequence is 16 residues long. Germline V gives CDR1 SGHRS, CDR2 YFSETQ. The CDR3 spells CASSSGGGVAYNEQFF. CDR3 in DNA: TGCGCCAGCAGCTCCGGGGGAGGGGTCGCCTACAATGAGCAGTTCTTC.

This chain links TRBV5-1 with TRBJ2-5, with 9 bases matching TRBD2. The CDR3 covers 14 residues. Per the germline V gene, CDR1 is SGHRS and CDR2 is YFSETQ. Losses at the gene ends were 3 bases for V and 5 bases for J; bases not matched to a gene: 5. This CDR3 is CASSSPSGAETQYF. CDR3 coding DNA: TGCGCCAGCAGCTCCCCTAGCGGGGCGGAGACCCAGTACTTC.

CDR3 in DNA: TGTGCCTGGTTACAGGGGGCGGCTGAAGCTTTCTTT. It encodes CAWLQGAAEAFF. The chain employs TRBV30 and TRBJ1-1; 9 nucleotides match TRBD1. The V segment lost 5 bases and the J segment 6 bases; nucleotides outside the gene matches: 4. The germline gives CDR1 GTSNPN, CDR2 SVGIG (reference sequence). This CDR3 spans 12 amino acids. Drawing the rest from reference TRBV30 and TRBJ1-1, the complete variable domain is SQTIHQWPATLVQPVGSPLSLECTVEGTSNPNLYWYRQAAGRGLQLLFYSVGIGQISSEVPQNLSASRPQDRQFILSSKKLLLSDSGFYLCAWLQGAAEAFFGQGTRLTVV.

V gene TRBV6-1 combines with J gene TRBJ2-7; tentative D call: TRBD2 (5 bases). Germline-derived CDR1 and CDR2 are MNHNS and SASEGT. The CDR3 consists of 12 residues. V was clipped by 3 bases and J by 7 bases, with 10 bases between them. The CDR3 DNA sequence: TGTGCCAGCAGTGACCCCTGGAGGGAGCAGTACTTC. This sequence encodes CASSDPWREQYF.

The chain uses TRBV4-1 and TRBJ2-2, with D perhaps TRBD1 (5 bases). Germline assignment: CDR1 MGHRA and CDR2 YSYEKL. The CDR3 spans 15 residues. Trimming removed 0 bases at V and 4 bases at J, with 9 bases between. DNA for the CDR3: TGCGCCAGCAGCCAAGACAGGGTTGCCACCGGGGAGCTGTTTTTT. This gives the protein CASSQDRVATGELFF.

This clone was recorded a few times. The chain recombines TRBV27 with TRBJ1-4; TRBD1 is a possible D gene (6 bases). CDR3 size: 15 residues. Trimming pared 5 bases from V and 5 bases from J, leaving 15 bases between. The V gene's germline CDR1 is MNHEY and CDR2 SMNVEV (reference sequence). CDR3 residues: CASSVNRVRNEKLFF. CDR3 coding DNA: TGTGCCAGCAGTGTGAACAGGGTCAGGAATGAAAAACTGTTTTTT.

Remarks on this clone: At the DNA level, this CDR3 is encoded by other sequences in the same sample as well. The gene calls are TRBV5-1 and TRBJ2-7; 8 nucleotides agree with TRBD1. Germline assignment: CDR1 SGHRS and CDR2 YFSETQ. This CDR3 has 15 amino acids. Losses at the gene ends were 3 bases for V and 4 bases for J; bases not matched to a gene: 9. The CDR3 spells CASSYGQGYSYEQYF. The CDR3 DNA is TGCGCCAGCAGCTACGGACAGGGATATTCTTACGAGCAGTACTTC.

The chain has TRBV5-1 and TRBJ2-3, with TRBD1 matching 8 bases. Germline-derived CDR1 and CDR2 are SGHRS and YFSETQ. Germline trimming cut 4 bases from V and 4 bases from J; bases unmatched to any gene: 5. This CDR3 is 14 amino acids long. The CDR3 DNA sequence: TGCGCCAGCAGCGTCCGACAGGGGTCAGATACGCAGTATTTT. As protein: CASSVRQGSDTQYF.

The CDR3 DNA follows: TGTGCCAGTAGTATATCAGCGGGGAACACTGAAGCTTTCTTT. Encoded protein: CASSISAGNTEAFF. This rearrangement joins TRBV19 to TRBJ1-1; D is ambiguous. Germline CDR1 and CDR2: LNHDA and SQIVND (reference sequence). CDR3 length equals 14 residues. Trimming took off 2 bases at V and 1 base at J, with 8 bases between the two ends.

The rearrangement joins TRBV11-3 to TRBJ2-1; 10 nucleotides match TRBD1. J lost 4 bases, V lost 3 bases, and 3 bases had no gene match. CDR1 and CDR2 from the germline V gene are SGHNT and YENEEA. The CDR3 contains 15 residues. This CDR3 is CASSLDRGTYNEQFF. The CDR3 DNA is TGTGCCAGCAGCTTGGACAGGGGGACTTACAATGAGCAGTTCTTC.

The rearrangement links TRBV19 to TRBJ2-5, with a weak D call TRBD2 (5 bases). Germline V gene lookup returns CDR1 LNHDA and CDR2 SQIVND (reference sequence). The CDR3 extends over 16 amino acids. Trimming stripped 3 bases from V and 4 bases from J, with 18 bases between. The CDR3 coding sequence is TGTGCCAGTAGTATTAGGCGTCCTGGGAGTCGAGAGACCCAGTACTTC. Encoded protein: CASSIRRPGSRETQYF.

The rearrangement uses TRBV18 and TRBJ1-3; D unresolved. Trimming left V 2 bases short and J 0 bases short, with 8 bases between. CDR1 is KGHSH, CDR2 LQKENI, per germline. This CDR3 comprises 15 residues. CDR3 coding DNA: TGTGCCAGCTCACCATTACACAGCTCTGGAAACACCATATATTTT. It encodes CASSPLHSSGNTIYF.